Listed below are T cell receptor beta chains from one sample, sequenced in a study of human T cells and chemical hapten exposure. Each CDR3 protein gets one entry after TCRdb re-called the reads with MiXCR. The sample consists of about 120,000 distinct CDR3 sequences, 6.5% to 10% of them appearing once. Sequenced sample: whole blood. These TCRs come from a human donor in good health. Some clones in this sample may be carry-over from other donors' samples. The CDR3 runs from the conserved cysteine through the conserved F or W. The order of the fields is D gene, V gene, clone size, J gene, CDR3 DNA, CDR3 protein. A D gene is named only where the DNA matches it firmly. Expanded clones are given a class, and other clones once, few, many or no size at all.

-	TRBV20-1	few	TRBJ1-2	TGCAGTGCTAGTCCCCTGACCGGGACTTCCTACGGGGATGGCTACACCTTC	CSASPLTGTSYGDGYTF
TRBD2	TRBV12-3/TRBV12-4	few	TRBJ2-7	TGTGCCAGCAGTCCCGGGACTAAACTAGACGAGCAGTACTTC	CASSPGTKLDEQYF
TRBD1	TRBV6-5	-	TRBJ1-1	TGTGCCAGCAGCCGGGGACAGGGGTTGACTGAAGCTTTCTTT	CASSRGQGLTEAFF
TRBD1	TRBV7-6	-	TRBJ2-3	TGTGCCAGCAGCTTAGCTAGCTCCGGGACAGGGGGCTTGGGCACAGATACGCAGTATTTT	CASSLASSGTGGLGTDTQYF
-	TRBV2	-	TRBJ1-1	TGTGCCAGCAGTCCAGGGGAGTCCACTGAAGCTTTCTTT	CASSPGESTEAFF
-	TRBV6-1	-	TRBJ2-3	TGTGCCAGCAGTGAAGGGCCCTTCTTTAGCACAGATACGCAGTATTTT	CASSEGPFFSTDTQYF
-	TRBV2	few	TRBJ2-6	TGTGCCAGCAGTGGTTCAGGAGTCTCTGGGGCCAACGTCCTGACTTTC	CASSGSGVSGANVLTF
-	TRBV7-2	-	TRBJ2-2	TGTGCCAGCAGGTCGGGACGGTTGAACACCGGGGAGCTGTTTTTT	CASRSGRLNTGELFF
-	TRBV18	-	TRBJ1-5	TGTGCCAGCTCACCGGGGGAAGATCAGCCCCAGCATTTT	CASSPGEDQPQHF
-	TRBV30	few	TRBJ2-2	TGTGCCTGGAGTGTATGGGGGCCCGGGGAGCTGTTTTTT	CAWSVWGPGELFF
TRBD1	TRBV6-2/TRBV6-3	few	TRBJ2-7	TGTGCCAGCAGTTACAGATCGACAGGGGGTATTTACGAGCAGTACTTC	CASSYRSTGGIYEQYF
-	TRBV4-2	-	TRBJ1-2	TGTGCCAGCAGCCAAGATTCGGCGATCGGGGATGGCTACACCTTC	CASSQDSAIGDGYTF
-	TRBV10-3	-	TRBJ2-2	TGTGCCATCAGTGACCCCGGGGCAACGCGGGGGGAGCTGTTTTTT	CAISDPGATRGELFF
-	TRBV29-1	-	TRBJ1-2	TGCAGCGTTGAAAAAGGGACCACAGTGGGCTACACCTTC	CSVEKGTTVGYTF
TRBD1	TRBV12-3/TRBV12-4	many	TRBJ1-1	TGTGCCAGCAGCCCGCGGACAGGCCTGAACACTGAAGCTTTCTTT	CASSPRTGLNTEAFF
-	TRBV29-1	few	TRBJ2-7	TGCAGCGTTGGGGATGCGTCCGGATACGAGCAGTACTTC	CSVGDASGYEQYF
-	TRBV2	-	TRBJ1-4	TGTGCCAGCAGGGATTTGGACCCAAAACTGTTTTTT	CASRDLDPKLFF
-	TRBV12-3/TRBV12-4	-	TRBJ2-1	TGTGCCAGCACCCACCCTGGTGATGAGCAGTTCTTC	CASTHPGDEQFF
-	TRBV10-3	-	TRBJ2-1	TGTGCCATCAGTGGTACTAGCTACAATGAGCAGTTCTTC	CAISGTSYNEQFF
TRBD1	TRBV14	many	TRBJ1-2	TGTGCCAGCAGCCCGATGACAGGGCTTGGCTACACCTTC	CASSPMTGLGYTF
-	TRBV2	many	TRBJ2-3	TGTGCCAGCAGCGGGAAGCGTCTTAGCACAGATACGCAGTATTTT	CASSGKRLSTDTQYF
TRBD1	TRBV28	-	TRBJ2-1	TGTGCCAGCGGAAAGGGGGCACATGAGCAGTTCTTC	CASGKGAHEQFF
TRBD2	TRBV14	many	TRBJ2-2	TGTGCCAGCAGCCAAAGGAGGGGACTAGCGGGAGGGAACACCGGGGAGCTGTTTTTT	CASSQRRGLAGGNTGELFF
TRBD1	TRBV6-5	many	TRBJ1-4	TGTGCCAGCAGTTACTCAGGGGGCACCAATGAAAAACTGTTTTTT	CASSYSGGTNEKLFF
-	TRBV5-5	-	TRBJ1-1	TGTGCCAGCAGCTTCCCCGGGGGGGCGGTCACTGAAGCTTTCTTT	CASSFPGGAVTEAFF
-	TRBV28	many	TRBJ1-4	TGTGCCCTGGGGGCAGGGACCCCAACTAATGAAAAACTGTTTTTT	CALGAGTPTNEKLFF
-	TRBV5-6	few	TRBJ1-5	TGTGCCAGCAGCTTGGGGGGGTCGGACAGCCGCCATCAGCCCCAGCATTTT	CASSLGGSDSRHQPQHF
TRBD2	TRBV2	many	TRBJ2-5	TGTGCCAGCAGGGGACTAGCGGGAGGTGTGGAGACCCAGTACTTC	CASRGLAGGVETQYF
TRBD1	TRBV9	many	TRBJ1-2	TGTGCCAGCAGCGCCGCCCGGGACAGGGAATGGAGCTATGGCTACACCTTC	CASSAARDREWSYGYTF
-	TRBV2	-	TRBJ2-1	TGTGCCAGCAGACTCAGGGGCGATGAGCAGTTCTTC	CASRLRGDEQFF
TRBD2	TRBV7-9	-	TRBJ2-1	TGTGCCAGCAGCTTAAACCCGGGAGGACCCAATGAGCAGTTCTTC	CASSLNPGGPNEQFF
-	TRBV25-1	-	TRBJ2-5	TGTGCCAGCAGTGCAACGGGGCCAATGGGCCAAGAGACCCAGTACTTC	CASSATGPMGQETQYF
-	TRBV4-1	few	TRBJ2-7	TGCGCCAGCAGCCAAGATGGAGGGGGAGGGCCGTACTTC	CASSQDGGGGPYF
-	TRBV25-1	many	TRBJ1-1	TGTGCCAGCAGTGAATCCGGAGGAACTGAAGCTTTCTTT	CASSESGGTEAFF
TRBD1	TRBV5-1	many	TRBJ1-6	TGCGCCAGCAGCACCGAGACAGGGGACGCTTCACCCCTCCACTTT	CASSTETGDASPLHF
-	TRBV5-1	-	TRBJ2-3	TGCGCCAGCAGCTTGGCCGGGACTGCCGCAGATACGCAGTATTTT	CASSLAGTAADTQYF
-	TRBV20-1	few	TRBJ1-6	TGCAGTGCTAGAGATAGGGACCGAGGATCGGGTTCACCCCTCCACTTT	CSARDRDRGSGSPLHF
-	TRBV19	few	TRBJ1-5	TGTGCCAGTACCCAGGGGATTCAGCCCCAGCATTTT	CASTQGIQPQHF
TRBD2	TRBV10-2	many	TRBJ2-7	TGCGCCAGCAGTGACTGGACTAGCGGGAACTACGAGCAGTACTTC	CASSDWTSGNYEQYF
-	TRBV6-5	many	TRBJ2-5	TGTGCCAGCAGTTCCAGGGGTCGGTGGGCATCTCTTCAAGAGACCCAGTACTTC	CASSSRGRWASLQETQYF
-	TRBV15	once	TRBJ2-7	TGTGCCACCAGCAGTCACGGGTCCCACGAGCAGTACTTC	CATSSHGSHEQYF
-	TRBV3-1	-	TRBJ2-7	TGTGCCAGCAGCCCGGGGGGCGGGAGCTCCTACGAGCAGTACTTC	CASSPGGGSSYEQYF
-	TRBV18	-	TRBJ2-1	TGTGCCAGCTCACCTGGGACAGGATGGACTAGCCATATCCTCTACAATGAGCAGTTCTTC	CASSPGTGWTSHILYNEQFF
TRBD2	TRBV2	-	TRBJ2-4	TGTGCCAGCAGTAAGACTAGCGGGAGCACGTACATTCAGTACTTC	CASSKTSGSTYIQYF
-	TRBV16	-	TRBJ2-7	TGTGCCAGCAGCCAAACGGACATCCTTAGGGGCGAGCAGTACTTC	CASSQTDILRGEQYF
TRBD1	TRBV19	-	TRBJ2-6	TGTGCCAGTAGTATCCCCGCAGGGGGCGCGTCTGGGTCTGGGGCCAACGTCCTGACTTTC	CASSIPAGGASGSGANVLTF
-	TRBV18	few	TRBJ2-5	TGTGCCAGCTCACCATACGTCGAAGAGACCCAGTACTTC	CASSPYVEETQYF
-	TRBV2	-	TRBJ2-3	TGTGCCAGCATAAGGGACATACTTTCTGGCACAGATACGCAGTATTTT	CASIRDILSGTDTQYF
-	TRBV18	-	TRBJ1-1	TGTGCCAGCTCACCACCTGGGGCGGAAGCTTTCTTT	CASSPPGAEAFF
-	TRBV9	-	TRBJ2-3	TGTGCCAGCAGCGTGGGAGGAAGCACAGATACGCAGTATTTT	CASSVGGSTDTQYF
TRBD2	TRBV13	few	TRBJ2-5	TGTGCCAGCAGCCCTCGGACTAGTCAAGAGACCCAGTACTTC	CASSPRTSQETQYF
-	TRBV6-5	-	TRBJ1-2	TGTGCCAGCAGTTACTCGAGGGGAACAAACTATGGCTACACCTTC	CASSYSRGTNYGYTF
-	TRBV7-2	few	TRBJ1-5	TGTGCCAGCAGCCCGAAGAATCAGATGGGTCAGCCCCAGCATTTT	CASSPKNQMGQPQHF
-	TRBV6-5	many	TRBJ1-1	TGTGCCAGCAGTTCCTCAGGGCTGAACACTGAAGCTTTCTTT	CASSSSGLNTEAFF
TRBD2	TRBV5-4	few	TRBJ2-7	TGTGCCAGCAGCTGGGGGACTAGTGGGGACGAGCAGTACTTC	CASSWGTSGDEQYF
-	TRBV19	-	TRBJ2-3	TGTGCCAGTAGTACTCTCACAGATACGCAGTATTTT	CASSTLTDTQYF
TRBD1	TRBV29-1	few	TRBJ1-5	TGCAGCGCAGGGACAGGGGGCGAGGGAAATCAGCCCCAGCATTTT	CSAGTGGEGNQPQHF
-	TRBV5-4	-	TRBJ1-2	TGTGCCAGCAGCTTGGTTGGGGTCAGGGGAGGCTACACCTTC	CASSLVGVRGGYTF
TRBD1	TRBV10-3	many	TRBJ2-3	TGTGCCATCAGTGGACAGGGGAATGCAGATACGCAGTATTTT	CAISGQGNADTQYF